The rows below give T cell receptor beta chains drawn from one sample of a study of blood T cell repertoires in COVID-19. Some clones are missing from TCRdb's copy, which holds only in-frame ones; the method was immunoSEQ multiplex PCR. The profile covers tens of thousands of clones, with 90% appearing a single time and approximately 9.1% taken by the ten largest. Sequencing was done on a sample of peripheral blood. All receptors come from a human donor in a cohort sampled during active COVID-19. CDR3s include the opening cysteine and the closing phenylalanine or tryptophan. The D gene is left open where the match is weak. Clone size is stated in some rows and not others, as once, few, many or a class when expanded.

V gene,J gene,CDR3 length,D gene,clone size,CDR3 DNA,CDR3 protein
TRBV5-6,TRBJ2-1,14,TRBD2,.,TGTGCCAGCAGCTTCGGCGGGAGTAAGGGTGAGCAGTTCTTC,CASSFGGSKGEQFF
TRBV29-1,TRBJ2-7,14,TRBD1,.,TGCAGCGTTGAGCTCCGGGACAGGGGTTACGAGCAGTACTTC,CSVELRDRGYEQYF
TRBV2,TRBJ2-3,11,.,once,TGTGCCAGCAACCGCGCAGATACGCAGTATTTT,CASNRADTQYF
TRBV3-1/TRBV3-2,TRBJ2-7,16,TRBD2,.,TGTGCCAGCAGCCGCGGACTAGCGGGAGACTTCTACGAGCAGTACTTC,CASSRGLAGDFYEQYF
TRBV11-3,TRBJ2-7,14,TRBD2,.,TGTGCCAGCAGCTTATCGAGCGGGAGCTACGAGCAGTACTTC,CASSLSSGSYEQYF
TRBV7-6,TRBJ2-1,13,TRBD2,.,TGTGCCAGCAGCTATACTAGCGGGGGGGAGCAGTTCTTC,CASSYTSGGEQFF
TRBV5-1,TRBJ1-1,14,.,.,TGCGCCAGCAGCTTGGTTGGGCTGGGCACTGAAGCTTTCTTT,CASSLVGLGTEAFF
TRBV27,TRBJ2-1,16,TRBD2,.,TGTGCCAGCAGTTTAACAGACTCGGGGGGTTACAATGAGCAGTTCTTC,CASSLTDSGGYNEQFF
TRBV27,TRBJ2-7,15,.,.,TGTGCCAGCAGCCCTGACGTTCGACAAGGTCGGGAGCAGTACTTC,CASSPDVRQGREQYF
TRBV30,TRBJ1-1,13,TRBD1,.,TGTGCCTGGAGTGGAGGGACAGAGATTGAAGCTTTCTTT,CAWSGGTEIEAFF
TRBV6-5,TRBJ1-2,14,TRBD1,.,TGTGCCAGCAGGCGCCCGACAGGGGACTATGGCTACACCTTC,CASRRPTGDYGYTF
TRBV4-3,TRBJ2-1,17,TRBD2,.,TGCGCCAGCAGCCAAGATCTGGATAGCGGGAGGCACAATGAGCAGTTCTTC,CASSQDLDSGRHNEQFF
TRBV7-9,TRBJ2-7,14,.,.,TGTGCCAGCAGCTTAGAAGGCGGCCCCTACGAGCAGTACTTC,CASSLEGGPYEQYF
TRBV4-3,TRBJ2-3,17,TRBD2,.,TGCGCCAGCAGCCAGGCCCGGGGTAGCGGGAGAACAGATACGCAGTATTTT,CASSQARGSGRTDTQYF
TRBV6-6,TRBJ2-7,16,.,.,TGTGCCAGCGGCCGGGGGAGCGACAACGCACCCCACGAGCAGTACTTC,CASGRGSDNAPHEQYF
TRBV7-9,TRBJ2-3,14,TRBD2,.,TGTGCCAGCGCCGGGAGGAAGAGCACAGATACGCAGTATTTT,CASAGRKSTDTQYF
TRBV19,TRBJ2-7,14,.,.,TGTGCCAGTAGTATCGACAGCTACTCCTACGAGCAGTACTTC,CASSIDSYSYEQYF
TRBV2,TRBJ2-3,14,.,.,TGTGCCAGCAGATGGCAGATCCCCACAGATACGCAGTATTTT,CASRWQIPTDTQYF
TRBV7-9,TRBJ1-4,15,.,once,TGTGCCAGCCCAGGGAGGGAGGCAACTAATGAAAAACTGTTTTTT,CASPGREATNEKLFF
TRBV3-1/TRBV3-2,TRBJ2-2,17,.,.,TGTGCCAGCAGCCAAGTACAGCGGAGAGCGAACACCGGGGAGCTGTTTTTT,CASSQVQRRANTGELFF
TRBV9,TRBJ2-3,16,.,.,TGTGCCAGCAGCGTAGGCGAGTTCAGGAGCACAGATACGCAGTATTTT,CASSVGEFRSTDTQYF
TRBV12-3/TRBV12-4,TRBJ2-5,11,.,.,TGTGCCAGCAGTTTCGGAGAGACCCAGTACTTC,CASSFGETQYF
TRBV19,TRBJ2-5,14,.,.,TGTGCCAGTAGTATTACCGGGGGACAAGAGACCCAGTACTTC,CASSITGGQETQYF